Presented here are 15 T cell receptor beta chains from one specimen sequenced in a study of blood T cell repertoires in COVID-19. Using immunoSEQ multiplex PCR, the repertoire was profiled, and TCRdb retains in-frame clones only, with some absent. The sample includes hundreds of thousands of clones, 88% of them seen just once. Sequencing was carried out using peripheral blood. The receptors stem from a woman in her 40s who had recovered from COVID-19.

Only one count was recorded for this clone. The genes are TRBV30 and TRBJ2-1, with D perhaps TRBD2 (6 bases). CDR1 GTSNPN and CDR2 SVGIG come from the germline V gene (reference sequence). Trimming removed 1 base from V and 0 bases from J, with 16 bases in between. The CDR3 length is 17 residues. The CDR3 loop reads CAWSGSLRGSSYNEQFF. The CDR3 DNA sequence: TGTGCCTGGAGTGGTAGTTTGCGGGGAAGCTCCTACAATGAGCAGTTCTTC.

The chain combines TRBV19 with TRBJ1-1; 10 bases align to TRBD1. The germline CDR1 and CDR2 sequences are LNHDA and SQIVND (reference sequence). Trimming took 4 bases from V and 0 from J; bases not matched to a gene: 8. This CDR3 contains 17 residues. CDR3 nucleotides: TGTGCCAGTAGTACAGTCCCGGGACAGGGGATGAACACTGAAGCTTTCTTT. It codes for CASSTVPGQGMNTEAFF. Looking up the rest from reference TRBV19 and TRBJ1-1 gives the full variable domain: DGGITQSPKYLFRKEGQNVTLSCEQNLNHDAMYWYRQDPGQGLRLIYYSQIVNDFQKGDIAEGYSVSREKKESFPLTVTSAQKNPTAFYLCASSTVPGQGMNTEAFFGQGTRLTVV.

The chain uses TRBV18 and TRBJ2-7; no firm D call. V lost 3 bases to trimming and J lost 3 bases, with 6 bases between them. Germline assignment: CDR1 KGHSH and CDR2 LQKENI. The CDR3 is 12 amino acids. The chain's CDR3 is CASSPASYEQYF. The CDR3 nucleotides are TGTGCCAGCTCACCGGCCAGCTACGAGCAGTACTTC.

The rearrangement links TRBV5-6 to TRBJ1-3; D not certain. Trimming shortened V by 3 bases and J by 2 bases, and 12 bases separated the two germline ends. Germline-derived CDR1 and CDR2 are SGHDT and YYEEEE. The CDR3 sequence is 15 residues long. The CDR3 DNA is TGTGCCAGCAGCTCTCGGGTCCTCACTGGAAACACCATATATTTT. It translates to CASSSRVLTGNTIYF.

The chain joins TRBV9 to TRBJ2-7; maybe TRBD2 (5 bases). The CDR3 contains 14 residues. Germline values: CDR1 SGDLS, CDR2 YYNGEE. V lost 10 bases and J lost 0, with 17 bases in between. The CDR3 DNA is TGTGCCCCCTCGGGGAAAGACCGCTCCTACGAGCAGTACTTC. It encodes CAPSGKDRSYEQYF.

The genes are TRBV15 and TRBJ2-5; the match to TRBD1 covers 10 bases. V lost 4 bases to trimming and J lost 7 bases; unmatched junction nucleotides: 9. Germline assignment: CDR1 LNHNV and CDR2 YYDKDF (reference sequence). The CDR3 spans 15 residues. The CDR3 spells CATSTTTGGAGTQYF. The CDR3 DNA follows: TGTGCCACCAGCACAACGACAGGGGGCGCAGGGACCCAGTACTTC.

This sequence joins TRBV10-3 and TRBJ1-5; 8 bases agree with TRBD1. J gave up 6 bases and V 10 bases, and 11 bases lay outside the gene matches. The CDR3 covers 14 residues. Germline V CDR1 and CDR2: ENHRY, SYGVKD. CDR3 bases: TGTGCCACCGCCTCCGGACAGGGTGGTCAGCCCCAGCATTTT. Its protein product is CATASGQGGQPQHF.

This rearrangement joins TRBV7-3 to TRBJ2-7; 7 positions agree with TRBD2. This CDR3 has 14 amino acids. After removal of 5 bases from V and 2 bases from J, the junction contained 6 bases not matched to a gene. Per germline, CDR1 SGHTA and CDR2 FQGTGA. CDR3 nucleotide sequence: TGTGCCAGCAGCCCGGGACTACCCGCCTACGAGCAGTACTTC. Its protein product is CASSPGLPAYEQYF.

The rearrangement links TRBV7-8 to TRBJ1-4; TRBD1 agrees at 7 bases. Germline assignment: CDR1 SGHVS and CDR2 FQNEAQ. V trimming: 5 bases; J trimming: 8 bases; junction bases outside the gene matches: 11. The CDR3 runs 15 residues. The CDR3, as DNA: TGTGCCAGCAGCCCCCGGGACAGCCTTAGGGAAAAACTGTTTTTT. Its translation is CASSPRDSLREKLFF. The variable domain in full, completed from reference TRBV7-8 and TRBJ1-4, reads GAGVSQSPRYKVAKRGQDVALRCDPISGHVSLFWYQQALGQGPEFLTYFQNEAQLDKSGLPSDRFFAERPEGSVSTLKIQRTQQEDSAVYLCASSPRDSLREKLFFGSGTQLSVL.

The CDR3 is CASSRSLAGLGEQFF. The CDR3 bases are TGTGCCAGCAGCCGCTCGCTAGCGGGATTGGGTGAGCAGTTCTTC. The chain employs TRBV6-2 or TRBV6-3 and TRBJ2-1, with TRBD2 matching 9 bases. The CDR3 totals 15 residues. Germline V gene lookup returns CDR1 MNHEY and CDR2 SVGEGT. V shed 6 bases, J shed 9 bases, and the junction held 12 bases outside the gene matches.

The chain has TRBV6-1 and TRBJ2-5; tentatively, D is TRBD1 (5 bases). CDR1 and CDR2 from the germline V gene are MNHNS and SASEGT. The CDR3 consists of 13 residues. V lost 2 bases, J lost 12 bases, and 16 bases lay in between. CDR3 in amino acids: CASSERGSRRKYF. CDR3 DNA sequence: TGTGCCAGCAGTGAAAGGGGCAGCAGAAGAAAGTACTTC.

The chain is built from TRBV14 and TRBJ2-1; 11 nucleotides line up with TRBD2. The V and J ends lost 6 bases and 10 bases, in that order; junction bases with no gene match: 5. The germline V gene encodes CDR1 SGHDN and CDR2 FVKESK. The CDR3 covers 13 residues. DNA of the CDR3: TGTGCCAGCAGGATAGCGGGAGGGCGCGAGCAGTTCTTC. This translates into CASRIAGGREQFF.

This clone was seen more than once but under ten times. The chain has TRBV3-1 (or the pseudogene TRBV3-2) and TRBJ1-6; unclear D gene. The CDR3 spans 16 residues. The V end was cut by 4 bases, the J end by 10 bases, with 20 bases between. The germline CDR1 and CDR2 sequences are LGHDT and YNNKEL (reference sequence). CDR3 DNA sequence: TGTGCCAGCAGCCCCGTCAATGGCGGGCGCGGGTCACCCCTCCACTTT. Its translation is CASSPVNGGRGSPLHF.

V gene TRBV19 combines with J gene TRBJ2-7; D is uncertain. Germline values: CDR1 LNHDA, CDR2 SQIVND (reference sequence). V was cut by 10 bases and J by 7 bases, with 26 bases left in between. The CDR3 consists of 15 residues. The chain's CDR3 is CATSESLQYFGEQYF. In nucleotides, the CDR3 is TGTGCCACCAGTGAATCCCTACAGTATTTTGGGGAGCAGTACTTC.

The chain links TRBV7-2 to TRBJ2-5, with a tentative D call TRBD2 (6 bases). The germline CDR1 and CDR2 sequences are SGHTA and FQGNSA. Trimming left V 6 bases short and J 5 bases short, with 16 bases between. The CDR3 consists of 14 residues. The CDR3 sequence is CASRRHSGLETQYF. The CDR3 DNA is TGTGCCAGCAGGAGACATAGCGGTCTGGAGACCCAGTACTTC.